One sample yielded the 32 T cell receptor beta chains listed below, sequenced in a study of a mutant IDH1 vaccine in newly diagnosed glioma. Regarding time point: week 47, end of study. Every single dose of the vaccine, 300 ug of mutant IDH1 20-mer peptide, came with topical imiquimod. Some clones are missing from TCRdb's copy, which holds only in-frame ones; the method was immunoSEQ multiplex PCR. The table includes 90,000 to 100,000 clones, around nine tenths detected once. For these receptors, no antigen is known. Specimen: PBMCs, collected from a glioma patient whose treatment included an IDH1 peptide vaccine. The receptors here all came from a woman aged 45-65 years with glioma.

This chain uses TRBV6-5 with TRBJ1-4; tentative D call: TRBD1 (6 bases). V dropped 5 bases and J dropped 5 bases, with 15 bases sitting between them. CDR3 length: 15 amino acids. CDR1 and CDR2 (germline): MNHEY, SVGAGI. For the CDR3, the DNA is TGTGCCAGCAGTGCTCAGGCGGGGGGCAATGAAAAACTGTTTTTT. Translation: CASSAQAGGNEKLFF.

The chain is built from TRBV28 and TRBJ2-7; 13 bases map to TRBD2. CDR1 is MDHEN, CDR2 SYDVKM, per germline. Germline trimming cut 4 bases from V and 1 base from J; bases unmatched to any gene: 1. The CDR3 totals 15 residues. This CDR3 reads CASSSTSGRSYEQYF. Written as DNA, the CDR3 is TGTGCCAGCAGTTCGACTAGCGGGAGGTCCTACGAGCAGTACTTC.

The chain has TRBV5-1 and TRBJ1-1; no firm D call. This CDR3 is 13 amino acids long. CDR1 and CDR2 from the germline V gene are SGHRS and YFSETQ. V shed 4 bases and J shed 1 base, with 8 bases lying between them. CDR3 protein: CASSREGNTEAFF. In DNA form, the CDR3 reads TGCGCCAGCAGCCGGGAAGGGAACACTGAAGCTTTCTTT.

This sequence joins TRBV5-8 and TRBJ1-2; 10 nucleotides align to TRBD1. The germline CDR1 and CDR2 sequences are SGHTS and YDEGEE. The CDR3 runs to 18 residues. With V trimmed by 0 bases and J by 4 bases, 12 bases remained unmatched. The chain's CDR3 is CASSLEGQGIWGFYGYTF. The CDR3 DNA reads TGTGCCAGCAGCTTGGAGGGACAGGGGATCTGGGGCTTCTATGGCTACACCTTC. Based on the CDR3 plus reference TRBV5-8 and TRBJ1-2, the full variable domain is EAGVTQSPTHLIKTRGQQATLRCSPISGHTSVYWYQQALGLGLQFLLWYDEGEERNRGNFPPRFSGRQFPNYSSELNVNALELEDSALYLCASSLEGQGIWGFYGYTFGSGTRLTVV.

This chain joins TRBV30 and TRBJ2-7; TRBD1 or TRBD2 may be the D gene (5 bases each). Germline V lookup: CDR1 GTSNPN, CDR2 SVGIG (reference sequence). Deletions cut 6 bases from V and 0 bases from J, with 12 bases between. The CDR3 sequence is 13 residues long. The DNA for the CDR3 is TGTGCCTGTAGCCGGGACGGCTCCTACGAGCAGTACTTC. Protein sequence: CACSRDGSYEQYF.

The chain employs TRBV2 and TRBJ2-1; 8 nucleotides align to TRBD2. The length of the CDR3 is 14 residues. The V gene end was trimmed by 7 bases and the J gene end by 5 bases; junction bases not matched to a gene: 7. CDR1 is SNHLY, CDR2 FYNNEI, per germline. This CDR3 is CASNRLAGDNEQFF. Here the CDR3 DNA reads TGTGCCAGCAATCGGCTAGCGGGCGACAATGAGCAGTTCTTC.

This clone was seen only a few times. This sequence joins TRBV6-5 and TRBJ1-5; D not resolved. V lost 8 bases, J lost 6 bases, and 14 bases lay in between. Looked up from germline, CDR1 is MNHEY and CDR2 is SVGAGI. The CDR3 runs to 13 residues. CDR3 in DNA: TGTGCCAGCCGTTTGGGCCCAGGTCAGCCCCAGCATTTT. It yields the protein CASRLGPGQPQHF.

This sequence joins TRBV5-1 and TRBJ2-7; D is possibly TRBD1 or TRBD2 (6 bases each). Trimming shortened V by 2 bases and J by 0 bases, and 12 bases separated the two germline ends. CDR1 SGHRS and CDR2 YFSETQ come from the germline V gene. The CDR3 loop spans 15 amino acids. The CDR3 DNA follows: TGCGCCAGCAGCTTCGGGGGCTCTGTCTCCTACGAGCAGTACTTC. It codes for CASSFGGSVSYEQYF.

The chain is built from TRBV5-1 and TRBJ1-4, with 9 positions matching TRBD1. This CDR3 comprises 19 residues. CDR1 is SGHRS, CDR2 YFSETQ, per germline. V was pared by 6 bases and J by 0 bases, with 15 bases of the junction left unmatched. CDR3 in amino acids: CASNLGPTGGFSTNEKLFF. The DNA of the CDR3 is TGCGCCAGCAACCTGGGGCCAACAGGGGGCTTTTCAACTAATGAAAAACTGTTTTTT.

This chain uses TRBV28 with TRBJ1-1; the D gene is possibly TRBD1 (6 bases). Germline V gene sequence: CDR1 MDHEN, CDR2 SYDVKM. This CDR3 is 12 amino acids long. Trimming stripped 8 bases from V and 5 bases from J, with 12 bases between. The CDR3 sequence: CASGGAKTEAFF. The CDR3 DNA is TGTGCCAGCGGGGGCGCAAAGACTGAAGCTTTCTTT. Full variable domain (remainder filled in from reference TRBV28 and TRBJ1-1): DVKVTQSSRYLVKRTGEKVFLECVQDMDHENMFWYRQDPGLGLRLIYFSYDVKMKEKGDIPEGYSVSREKKERFSLILESASTNQTSMYLCASGGAKTEAFFGQGTRLTVV.

This rearrangement joins TRBV7-6 to TRBJ2-2; D is perhaps TRBD2 (6 bases). The V end was cut by 4 bases, the J end by 1 base, with 10 bases between. The germline CDR1 and CDR2 sequences are SGHVS and FNYEAQ. This CDR3 comprises 15 residues. CDR3 region: CASSSGLLNTGELFF. DNA for the CDR3: TGTGCCAGCAGCTCGGGACTCTTGAACACCGGGGAGCTGTTTTTT.

The V and J genes are TRBV18 and TRBJ1-5; 7 positions agree with TRBD1. Trimming at V came to 2 bases and at J to 2 bases, leaving 9 bases not matched to a gene. The CDR3 extends over 17 amino acids. The V gene's germline CDR1 is KGHSH and CDR2 LQKENI. The CDR3 region is CASSPGTAGVGNQPQHF. CDR3 in DNA: TGTGCCAGCTCACCAGGGACAGCGGGGGTGGGCAATCAGCCCCAGCATTTT.

The chain uses TRBV27 and TRBJ2-5; TRBD2 matches at 8 bases. V lost 3 bases to trimming and J lost 5 bases; unmatched junction nucleotides: 11. The CDR3 has 16 residues. The V gene's germline CDR1 is MNHEY and CDR2 SMNVEV (reference sequence). The DNA for the CDR3 is TGTGCCAGCAGTTTGAGACCAGCGGGAGCGGCGGAGACCCAGTACTTC. Protein product: CASSLRPAGAAETQYF.

The genes are TRBV5-4 and TRBJ1-6, with D perhaps matching TRBD1 (5 bases). CDR1 and CDR2 (germline): SGHNT, YYREEE (reference sequence). This CDR3 contains 16 residues. Trimming took 4 bases from V and 8 from J, leaving 19 bases between them. CDR3 protein: CASSTSGSGTYSPLHF. The DNA for the CDR3 is TGTGCCAGCAGCACATCGGGCTCGGGGACGTATTCACCCCTCCACTTT.

The J gene is TRBJ2-2, the V gene TRBV6-1, with 10 bases aligning to TRBD2. The V gene end was trimmed by 8 bases and the J gene end by 9 bases; junction bases not matched to a gene: 12. There are 15 residues in the CDR3. Looked up from germline, CDR1 is MNHNS and CDR2 is SASEGT. CDR3 sequence: CASDGTSALKRELFF. CDR3 coding DNA: TGTGCCAGCGACGGGACTAGCGCCTTAAAGAGGGAGCTGTTTTTT.

The chain recombines TRBV7-8 with TRBJ2-1; TRBD2 aligns across 9 bases. The CDR3 is 14 residues long. Germline V gene lookup returns CDR1 SGHVS and CDR2 FQNEAQ. V shed 3 bases and J 8 bases; nucleotides not matched to a gene: 5. CDR3 amino acids: CASSFPGLAHEQFF. The CDR3 nucleotides are TGTGCCAGCAGCTTTCCGGGACTAGCTCATGAGCAGTTCTTC.

The V and J genes are TRBV4-1 and TRBJ1-5; D unresolved. Germline V gene lookup returns CDR1 MGHRA and CDR2 YSYEKL. Trimming removed 3 bases from V and 3 bases from J, with 9 bases in between. The CDR3 is 14 residues long. The CDR3 here is CASSQYPYNQPQHF. In nucleotides, the CDR3 is TGCGCCAGCAGCCAGTACCCATACAATCAGCCCCAGCATTTT.

This sequence joins TRBV28 and TRBJ1-5; tentative D call: TRBD1 (5 bases). Germline CDR1 is MDHEN and CDR2 is SYDVKM. The CDR3 covers 12 residues. Between the trimmed V and J ends, which lost 8 bases and 7 bases, there was a span of 12 bases. CDR3 loop: CASAQGLQPQHF. The CDR3 DNA is TGTGCCAGCGCCCAGGGTCTCCAGCCCCAGCATTTT.

V is TRBV28 and J is TRBJ1-5; 10 nucleotides agree with TRBD1. Germline CDR1 and CDR2: MDHEN and SYDVKM. The CDR3 contains 16 residues. The V and J ends lost 2 bases and 3 bases, in that order; junction bases with no gene match: 4. This chain's CDR3 is CASSLIGTGDNQPQHF. DNA of the CDR3: TGTGCCAGCAGTTTAATCGGGACAGGGGACAATCAGCCCCAGCATTTT.

This clone was counted a few times. The V call is TRBV5-4, the J call TRBJ1-1; D not certain. The germline V and J ends were trimmed by 0 bases and 1 base, with 4 bases remaining between them. Germline CDR1 is SGHNT and CDR2 is YYREEE (reference sequence). This CDR3 has 13 residues. CDR3 amino acids: CASSLGENTEAFF. CDR3 bases: TGTGCCAGCAGCTTGGGAGAGAACACTGAAGCTTTCTTT.

In its sample, this clone was seen once. The gene calls are TRBV5-4 and TRBJ2-7; D gene uncertain. Germline lookup yields CDR1 SGHNT and CDR2 YYREEE (reference sequence). The CDR3 is made up of 13 amino acids. Trimming shortened V by 1 base and J by 6 bases, and 11 bases separated the two germline ends. As DNA, the CDR3 is TGTGCCAGCAGCTTGAGTCTGGAAGCCGAGCAGTACTTC. As protein: CASSLSLEAEQYF.

The chain links TRBV11-2 to TRBJ2-1; no clear D gene. The CDR3 loop spans 13 amino acids. Germline V gene sequence: CDR1 SGHAT, CDR2 FQNNGV. Trimming stripped 1 base from V and 2 bases from J, with 3 bases between. The CDR3 nucleotides read TGTGCCAGCAGCTTAGGGGCCTACAATGAGCAGTTCTTC. Amino acids: CASSLGAYNEQFF.

CDR3 nucleotide sequence: TGTGCCAGCAGTTTAATCCCCAGGGGGATCAATACCTACGAGCAGTACTTC. The encoded protein is CASSLIPRGINTYEQYF. The V call is TRBV27, the J call TRBJ2-7, with 7 bases identical to TRBD1. Trimming took 2 bases from V and 2 from J; bases not matched to a gene: 12. The germline gives CDR1 MNHEY, CDR2 SMNVEV (reference sequence). CDR3 length: 17 residues.

The rearrangement uses TRBV29-1 and TRBJ1-1; D unclear. The CDR3 totals 11 residues. CDR1 SQVTM and CDR2 ANQGSEA come from the germline V gene. V lost 3 bases, J lost 5 bases, and 7 bases lay in between. The CDR3 here is CSVDGRTEAFF. For the CDR3, the DNA is TGCAGCGTTGATGGCAGGACTGAAGCTTTCTTT.

The CDR3 bases are TGTGCCAGCAGCCCGTGGGGGAGTGGGTCCTACGAGCAGTACTTC. Translated: CASSPWGSGSYEQYF. The rearrangement uses TRBV28 and TRBJ2-7; either TRBD1 or TRBD2 may fit D (5 bases each). V shed 6 bases and J shed 1 base, with 16 bases lying between them. Germline CDR1 is MDHEN and CDR2 is SYDVKM. This CDR3 comprises 15 residues.

The V gene is TRBV4-1, the J gene TRBJ2-7; 9 bases fit TRBD1. Germline lookup yields CDR1 MGHRA and CDR2 YSYEKL. This CDR3 has 15 residues. Trimming at V came to 3 bases and at J to 2 bases, leaving 5 bases not matched to a gene. The CDR3 region is CASSQTGQGPYEQYF. The CDR3 bases are TGCGCCAGCAGCCAGACCGGACAGGGGCCCTACGAGCAGTACTTC.

This clone was counted once. This chain joins TRBV10-1 and TRBJ2-5; TRBD2 aligns across 7 bases. Germline V lookup: CDR1 WNHNN, CDR2 SYGVQD (reference sequence). The CDR3 has 16 residues. After removal of 0 bases from V and 3 bases from J, the junction contained 7 bases not matched to a gene. The CDR3 sequence is CASSESWASGKETQYF. CDR3 coding DNA: TGCGCCAGCAGTGAGTCCTGGGCTAGCGGAAAAGAGACCCAGTACTTC.

The chain recombines TRBV5-5 with TRBJ1-1; D ambiguous. The V end lost 0 bases, the J end lost 5 bases, and 8 bases lay between the germline ends. In germline, CDR1 is SGHKS, CDR2 YYEKEE (reference sequence). The CDR3 covers 13 residues. CDR3 amino acids: CASSLERETEAFF. CDR3 nucleotides: TGTGCCAGCAGCTTGGAGAGGGAGACTGAAGCTTTCTTT.

J is TRBJ2-4 and V is TRBV27, with 7 bases aligning to TRBD1. The CDR3 totals 14 residues. From germline, CDR1 is MNHEY and CDR2 SMNVEV (reference sequence). Trimming took 7 bases from V and 1 from J; bases not matched to a gene: 4. This chain's CDR3 is CASNAGGAKNIQYF. CDR3 bases: TGTGCCAGCAACGCAGGGGGTGCCAAAAACATTCAGTACTTC.

This chain links TRBV9 with TRBJ1-1, with D uncertain. Germline V gene data show CDR1 as SGDLS and CDR2 as YYNGEE. V lost 4 bases and J lost 0, with 13 bases in between. This CDR3 is built from 15 residues. CDR3 DNA sequence: TGTGCCAGCAGCCCAAACTACTTTTTGAACACTGAAGCTTTCTTT. The encoded protein is CASSPNYFLNTEAFF.

This rearrangement joins TRBV6-1 to TRBJ1-1; no firm D call. Germline V gene lookup returns CDR1 MNHNS and CDR2 SASEGT. V was clipped by 2 bases and J by 11 bases, with 15 bases between them. The CDR3 sequence is 13 residues long. CDR3 coding DNA: TGTGCCAGCAGTGAAAATTTCTGGGTTGGCGCTTTCTTT. Encoded protein: CASSENFWVGAFF.

The chain employs TRBV11-2 and TRBJ2-7, with D perhaps given as TRBD1 or TRBD2 (5 bases each). Germline loops: CDR1 SGHAT, CDR2 FQNNGV. V lost 1 base to trimming and J lost 7 bases, with 14 bases between them. This CDR3 is 14 amino acids long. The CDR3 loop reads CASSLVRGTREQYF. CDR3 sequence (DNA): TGTGCCAGCAGCTTAGTTAGAGGGACGAGGGAGCAGTACTTC.